The 3 T cell receptor beta chains reported below all come from one sample, sequenced in a study of T cells in Graves' hyperthyroidism and ophthalmopathy. Amplified TCR beta CDR3 regions derived from RNA transcripts. First-round RT-PCR with HTBI primers amplified the TCR CDR3 region. TCRdb processed the multiplex PCR reads anew with MiXCR; each CDR3 protein has one entry. In the table there are about 700,000 distinct CDR3 sequences, nearly 45% of which are singletons. What was sequenced was peripheral blood or thyroid tissue (not recorded which). All receptors derive from an adult man with Graves' disease, either hyperthyroidism or ophthalmopathy (not recorded which).

In its sample, this clonotype was seen a few times. This chain joins TRBV7-9 and TRBJ2-2, with D perhaps given as TRBD1 or TRBD2 (6 bases each). In germline, CDR1 is SEHNR, CDR2 FQNEAQ (reference sequence). The CDR3 totals 17 residues. The V and J ends lost 5 bases and 8 bases respectively, with 24 bases between them. Written as DNA, the CDR3 is TGTGCCAGCAGCCGCCTCGGGGGCGTCCCTCCGGTAGGGGAGCTGTTTTTT. This encodes CASSRLGGVPPVGELFF.

The chain is built from TRBV2 and TRBJ1-6; 9 bases are a match to TRBD1. Germline-derived CDR1 and CDR2 are SNHLY and FYNNEI. V dropped 8 bases and J dropped 9; count of bases not matched to a gene: 5. This CDR3 contains 13 residues. CDR3 loop: CASLGQGGSPLHF. The CDR3 nucleotides read TGTGCCAGCTTGGGACAGGGAGGTTCACCCCTCCACTTT.

This clonotype has just a few counts. The chain couples TRBV11-1 to TRBJ1-1, with TRBD1 matching 8 bases. The CDR3 is made up of 17 amino acids. Losses at the gene ends were 2 bases for V and 1 base for J; bases not matched to a gene: 9. Germline V gene sequence: CDR1 SGHAT, CDR2 FQDESV (reference sequence). The chain's CDR3 is CASSLPTGGRRNTEAFF. CDR3 coding DNA: TGTGCCAGCAGCTTACCCACAGGGGGTAGGAGGAACACTGAAGCTTTCTTT.